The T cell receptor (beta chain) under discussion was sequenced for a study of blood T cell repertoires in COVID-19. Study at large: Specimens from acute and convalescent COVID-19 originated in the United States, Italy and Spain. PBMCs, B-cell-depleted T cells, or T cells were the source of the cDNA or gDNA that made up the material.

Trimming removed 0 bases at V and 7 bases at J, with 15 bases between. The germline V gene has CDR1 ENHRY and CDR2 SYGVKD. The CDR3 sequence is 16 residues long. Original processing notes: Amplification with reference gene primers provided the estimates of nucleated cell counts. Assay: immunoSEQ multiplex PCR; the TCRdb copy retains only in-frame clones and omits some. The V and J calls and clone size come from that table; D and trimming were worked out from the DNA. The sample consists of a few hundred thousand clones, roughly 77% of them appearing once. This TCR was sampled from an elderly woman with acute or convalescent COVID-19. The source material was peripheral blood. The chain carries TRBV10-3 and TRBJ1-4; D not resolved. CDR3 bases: TGTGCCATCAGTGAGTCGGTCGGGGTGTTAAGTGAAAAACTGTTTTTT. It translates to CAISESVGVLSEKLFF.